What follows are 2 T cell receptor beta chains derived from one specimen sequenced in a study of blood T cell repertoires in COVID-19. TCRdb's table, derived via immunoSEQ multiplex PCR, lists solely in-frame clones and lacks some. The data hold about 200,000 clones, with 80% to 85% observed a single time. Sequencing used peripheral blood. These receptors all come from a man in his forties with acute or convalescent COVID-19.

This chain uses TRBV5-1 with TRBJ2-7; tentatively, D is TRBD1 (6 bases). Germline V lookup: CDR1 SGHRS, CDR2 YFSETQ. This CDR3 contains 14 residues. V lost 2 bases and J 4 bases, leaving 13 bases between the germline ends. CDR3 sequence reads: CASSFLQGEYEQYF. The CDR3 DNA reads TGCGCCAGCAGCTTTTTACAGGGAGAATACGAGCAGTACTTC. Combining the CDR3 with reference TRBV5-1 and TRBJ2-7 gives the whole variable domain KAGVTQTPRYLIKTRGQQVTLSCSPISGHRSVSWYQQTPGQGLQFLFEYFSETQRNKGNFPGRFSGRQFSNSRSEMNVSTLELGDSALYLCASSFLQGEYEQYFGPGTRLTVT.

In nucleotides, the CDR3 is TGTGCCACCAGGGCTAGCGGGGAGTACAATGAGCAGTTCTTC. It specifies CATRASGEYNEQFF. V usage is TRBV24-1 and J usage is TRBJ2-1; 9 bases match TRBD2. This CDR3 is 14 amino acids long. The germline V gene has CDR1 KGHDR and CDR2 SFDVKD. J was trimmed by 4 bases and V by 7 bases; bases with no gene match: 4.